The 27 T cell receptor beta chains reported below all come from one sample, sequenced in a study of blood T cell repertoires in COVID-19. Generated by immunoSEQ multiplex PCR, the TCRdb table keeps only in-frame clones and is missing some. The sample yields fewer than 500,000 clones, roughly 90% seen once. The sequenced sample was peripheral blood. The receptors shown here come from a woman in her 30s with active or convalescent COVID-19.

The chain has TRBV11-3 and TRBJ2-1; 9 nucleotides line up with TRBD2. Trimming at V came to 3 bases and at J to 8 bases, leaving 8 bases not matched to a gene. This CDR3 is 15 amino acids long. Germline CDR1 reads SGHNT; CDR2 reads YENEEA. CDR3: CASSFPGTSFHEQFF. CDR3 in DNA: TGTGCCAGCAGCTTCCCCGGGACTAGCTTCCATGAGCAGTTCTTC.

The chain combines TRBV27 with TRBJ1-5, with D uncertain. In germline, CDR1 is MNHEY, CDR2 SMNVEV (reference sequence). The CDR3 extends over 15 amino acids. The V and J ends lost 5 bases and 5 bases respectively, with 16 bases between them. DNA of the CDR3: TGTGCCAGCAGTAGTACCAGTGAGCGGGATCAGCCCCAGCATTTT. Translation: CASSSTSERDQPQHF.

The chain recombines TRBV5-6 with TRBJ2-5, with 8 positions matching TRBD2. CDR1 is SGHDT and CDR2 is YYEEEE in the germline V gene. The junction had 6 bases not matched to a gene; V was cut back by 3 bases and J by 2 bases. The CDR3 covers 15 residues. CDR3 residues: CASSSLSGKQETQYF. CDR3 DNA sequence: TGTGCCAGCAGCTCCCTTAGCGGGAAGCAAGAGACCCAGTACTTC.

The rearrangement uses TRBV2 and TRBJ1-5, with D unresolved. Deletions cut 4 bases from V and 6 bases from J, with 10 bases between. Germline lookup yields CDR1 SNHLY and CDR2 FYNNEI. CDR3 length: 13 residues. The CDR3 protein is CASSGVYSQPQHF. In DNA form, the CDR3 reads TGTGCCAGCAGTGGAGTATACAGTCAGCCCCAGCATTTT.

The CDR3 DNA sequence: TGTGCCACCGCCCCTCTAGCGACTTACGAGCAGTACTTC. Its protein product is CATAPLATYEQYF. This chain joins TRBV7-9 and TRBJ2-7, with a possible D match to TRBD2 (6 bases). CDR1 SEHNR and CDR2 FQNEAQ come from the germline V gene (reference sequence). The V end was cut by 10 bases, the J end by 4 bases, with 17 bases between. The CDR3 totals 13 residues.

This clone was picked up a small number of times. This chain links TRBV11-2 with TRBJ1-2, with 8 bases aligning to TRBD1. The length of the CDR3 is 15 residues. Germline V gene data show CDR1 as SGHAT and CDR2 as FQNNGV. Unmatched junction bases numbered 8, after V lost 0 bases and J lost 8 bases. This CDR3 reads CASSLEGQVLGGYTF. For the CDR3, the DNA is TGTGCCAGCAGCTTAGAGGGACAGGTCTTAGGCGGCTACACCTTC.

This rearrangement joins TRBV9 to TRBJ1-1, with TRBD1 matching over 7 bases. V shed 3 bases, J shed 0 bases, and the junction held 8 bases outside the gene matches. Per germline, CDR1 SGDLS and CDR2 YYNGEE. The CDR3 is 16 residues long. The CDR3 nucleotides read TGTGCCAGCAGCGCCGGGTTAGGGGGCATGAACACTGAAGCTTTCTTT. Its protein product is CASSAGLGGMNTEAFF.

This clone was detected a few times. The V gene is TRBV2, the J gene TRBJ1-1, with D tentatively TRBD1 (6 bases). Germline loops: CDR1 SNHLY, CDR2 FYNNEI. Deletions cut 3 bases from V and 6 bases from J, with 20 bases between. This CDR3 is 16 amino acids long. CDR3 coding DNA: TGTGCCAGCAGTGACCCCAGGGGCGGTTTCGTGGCTGAAGCTTTCTTT. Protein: CASSDPRGGFVAEAFF.

CDR3 amino acids: CASSLEWNTEAFF. For the CDR3, the DNA is TGTGCCAGCAGCCTCGAGTGGAACACTGAAGCTTTCTTT. The V call is TRBV27, the J call TRBJ1-1, with unresolved D. Germline-derived CDR1 and CDR2 are MNHEY and SMNVEV (reference sequence). There are 13 residues in the CDR3. Trimming pared 6 bases from V and 1 base from J, leaving 9 bases between.

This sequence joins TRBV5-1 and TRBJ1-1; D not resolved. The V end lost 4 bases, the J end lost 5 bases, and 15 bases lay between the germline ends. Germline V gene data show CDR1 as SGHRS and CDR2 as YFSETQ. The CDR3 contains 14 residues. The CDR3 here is CASSLRRDGTEAFF. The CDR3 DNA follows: TGCGCCAGCAGCCTGAGGCGGGATGGTACTGAAGCTTTCTTT. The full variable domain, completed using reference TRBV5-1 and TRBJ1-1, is KAGVTQTPRYLIKTRGQQVTLSCSPISGHRSVSWYQQTPGQGLQFLFEYFSETQRNKGNFPGRFSGRQFSNSRSEMNVSTLELGDSALYLCASSLRRDGTEAFFGQGTRLTVV.

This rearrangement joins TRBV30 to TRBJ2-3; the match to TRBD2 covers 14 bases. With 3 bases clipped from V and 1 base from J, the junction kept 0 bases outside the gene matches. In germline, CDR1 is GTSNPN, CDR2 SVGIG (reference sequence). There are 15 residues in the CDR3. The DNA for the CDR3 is TGTGCCTGGAGGGGACTAGCGGGGGGCACAGATACGCAGTATTTT. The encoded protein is CAWRGLAGGTDTQYF.

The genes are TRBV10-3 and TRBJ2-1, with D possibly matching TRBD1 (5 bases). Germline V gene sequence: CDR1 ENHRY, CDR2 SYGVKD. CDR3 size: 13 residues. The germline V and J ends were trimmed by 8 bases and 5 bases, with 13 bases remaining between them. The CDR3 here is CAIYTEGDNEQFF. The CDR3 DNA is TGTGCCATCTACACAGAAGGGGACAATGAGCAGTTCTTC.

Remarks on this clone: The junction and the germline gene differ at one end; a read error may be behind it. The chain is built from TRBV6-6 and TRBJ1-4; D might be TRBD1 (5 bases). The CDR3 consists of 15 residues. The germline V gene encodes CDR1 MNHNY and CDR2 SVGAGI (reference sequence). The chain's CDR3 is CASNYGGSRREKLFF. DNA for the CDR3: TGTGCCAGCAATTACGGGGGGTCTAGGAGGGAAAAACTGTTTTTT.

Here the CDR3 reads CASSLNRVHYGYTF. The CDR3 DNA sequence: TGTGCCAGCAGTTTAAACCGGGTTCACTATGGCTACACCTTC. The V gene is TRBV27, the J gene TRBJ1-2; D uncertain. The CDR3 sequence is 14 residues long. Germline CDR1 reads MNHEY; CDR2 reads SMNVEV (reference sequence). V lost 2 bases, J lost 3 bases, and 10 bases lay in between.

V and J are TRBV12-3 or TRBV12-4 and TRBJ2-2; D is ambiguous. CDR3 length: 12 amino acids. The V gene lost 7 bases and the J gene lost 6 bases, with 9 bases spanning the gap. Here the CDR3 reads CASTSWPGELFF. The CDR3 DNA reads TGTGCCAGCACTTCCTGGCCCGGGGAGCTGTTTTTT.

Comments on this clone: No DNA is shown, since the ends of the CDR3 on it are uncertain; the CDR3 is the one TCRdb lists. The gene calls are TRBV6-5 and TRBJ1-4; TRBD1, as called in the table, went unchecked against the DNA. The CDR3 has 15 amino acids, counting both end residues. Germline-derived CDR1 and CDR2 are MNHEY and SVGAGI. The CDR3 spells CASSSSTEPNEKLFF.

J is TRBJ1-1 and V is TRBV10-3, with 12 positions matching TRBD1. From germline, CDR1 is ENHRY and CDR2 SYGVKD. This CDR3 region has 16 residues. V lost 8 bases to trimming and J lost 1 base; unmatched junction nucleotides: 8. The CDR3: CAIGPGQGAKNTEAFF. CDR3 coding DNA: TGTGCCATCGGACCGGGACAGGGGGCGAAGAACACTGAAGCTTTCTTT.

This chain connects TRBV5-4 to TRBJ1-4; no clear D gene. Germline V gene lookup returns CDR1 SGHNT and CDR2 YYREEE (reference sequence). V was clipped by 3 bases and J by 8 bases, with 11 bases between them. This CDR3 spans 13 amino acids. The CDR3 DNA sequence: TGTGCCAGCAGCTACGCGGCGGGGGAAAAACTGTTTTTT. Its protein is CASSYAAGEKLFF.

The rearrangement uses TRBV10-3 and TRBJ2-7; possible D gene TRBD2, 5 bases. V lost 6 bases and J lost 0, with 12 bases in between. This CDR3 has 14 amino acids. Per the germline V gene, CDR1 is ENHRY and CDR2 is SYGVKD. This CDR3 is CAIRAADSSYEQYF. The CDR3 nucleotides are TGTGCCATCAGAGCTGCGGACTCCTCCTACGAGCAGTACTTC.

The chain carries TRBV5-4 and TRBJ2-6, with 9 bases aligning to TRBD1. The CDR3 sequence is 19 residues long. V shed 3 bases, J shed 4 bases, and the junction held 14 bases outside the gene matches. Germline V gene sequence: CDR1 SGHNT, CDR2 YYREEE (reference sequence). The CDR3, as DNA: TGTGCCAGCAGCTCAAGGGGGGGACAGGGAGATTTCGGGGCCAACGTCCTGACTTTC. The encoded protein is CASSSRGGQGDFGANVLTF.

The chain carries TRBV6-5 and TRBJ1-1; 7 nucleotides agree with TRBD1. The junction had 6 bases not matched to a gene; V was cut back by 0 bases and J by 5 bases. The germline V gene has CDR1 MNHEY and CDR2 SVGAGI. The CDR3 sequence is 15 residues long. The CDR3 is CASSYSAQGLTEAFF. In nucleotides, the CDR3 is TGTGCCAGCAGTTACTCGGCACAGGGGTTAACTGAAGCTTTCTTT.

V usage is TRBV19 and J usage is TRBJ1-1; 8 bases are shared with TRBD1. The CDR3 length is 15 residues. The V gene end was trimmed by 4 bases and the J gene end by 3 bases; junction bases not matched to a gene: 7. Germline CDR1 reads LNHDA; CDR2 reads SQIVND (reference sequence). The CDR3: CASSNPRTGHTEAFF. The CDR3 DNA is TGTGCCAGTAGTAATCCTCGGACAGGGCACACTGAAGCTTTCTTT. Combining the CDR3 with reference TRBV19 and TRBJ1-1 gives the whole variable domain DGGITQSPKYLFRKEGQNVTLSCEQNLNHDAMYWYRQDPGQGLRLIYYSQIVNDFQKGDIAEGYSVSREKKESFPLTVTSAQKNPTAFYLCASSNPRTGHTEAFFGQGTRLTVV.

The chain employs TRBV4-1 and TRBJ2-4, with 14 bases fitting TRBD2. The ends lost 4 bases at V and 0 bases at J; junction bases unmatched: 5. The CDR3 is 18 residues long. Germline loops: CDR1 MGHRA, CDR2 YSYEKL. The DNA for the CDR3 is TGCGCCAGCAGCCCGGGACTAGCGGGGGAGCTAGCCAAAAACATTCAGTACTTC. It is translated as CASSPGLAGELAKNIQYF.

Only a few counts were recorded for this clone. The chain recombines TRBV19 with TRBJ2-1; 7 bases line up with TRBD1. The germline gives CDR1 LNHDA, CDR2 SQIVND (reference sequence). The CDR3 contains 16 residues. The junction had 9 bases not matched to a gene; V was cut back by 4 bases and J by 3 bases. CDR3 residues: CASSRSGTDFYNEQFF. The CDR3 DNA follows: TGTGCCAGTAGTAGATCCGGGACAGACTTCTACAATGAGCAGTTCTTC.

The CDR3 DNA sequence: TGTGCCAGCAGCTTGGGGGCAGGGGGCGCGGCCGGGGAGCTGTTTTTT. The encoded protein is CASSLGAGGAAGELFF. The chain is built from TRBV5-6 and TRBJ2-2; 8 bases line up with TRBD1. The CDR3 has 16 residues. Germline V gene sequence: CDR1 SGHDT, CDR2 YYEEEE. Trimming took 0 bases from V and 6 from J; bases not matched to a gene: 7.

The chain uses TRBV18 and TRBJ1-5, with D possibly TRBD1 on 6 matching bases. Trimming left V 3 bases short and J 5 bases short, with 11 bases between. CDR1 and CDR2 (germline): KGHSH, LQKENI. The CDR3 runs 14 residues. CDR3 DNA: TGTGCCAGCTCACCTCTGGGGGCGGATCAGCCCCAGCATTTT. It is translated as CASSPLGADQPQHF.

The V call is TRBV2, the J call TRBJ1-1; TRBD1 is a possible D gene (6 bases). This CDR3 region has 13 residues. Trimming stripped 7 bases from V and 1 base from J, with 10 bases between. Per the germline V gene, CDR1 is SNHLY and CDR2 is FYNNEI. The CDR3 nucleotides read TGTGCCAGCAAGGTACAGGGGAACACTGAAGCTTTCTTT. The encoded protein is CASKVQGNTEAFF.